This TCR beta chain appears in the sequencing data of a study of cytomegalovirus exposure and HLA in healthy donors. Turning to the study itself: Earlier sequencing of 200 million or so T cells yielded about 120 million unique TCR beta sequences. General study results and limits: Later analysis associated a missense DCLRE1C variant with TCR beta V- and J-gene trimming. Certain indistinguishable V segments, among them TRBV6-2 and TRBV6-3, were excluded.

13 Jbeta primers and 60 Vbeta primers were used for the PCR. The assay was immunoSEQ multiplex PCR, and TCRdb's table has in-frame clones only and misses some. The data show some 120,000 clones, with about 80% seen just once and more than 2% held by the top ten. Remarks on this clone: What it recognizes is unknown.

The CDR3 has 14 amino acids. Germline trimming cut 4 bases from V and 6 bases from J; bases unmatched to any gene: 7. Germline loops: CDR1 SEHNR, CDR2 FQNEAQ (reference sequence). The source is a human donor in good health. Sequencing input: PBMCs. This rearrangement joins TRBV7-9 to TRBJ2-3; TRBD2 agrees at 7 bases. CDR3 in amino acids: CASSSGRGADTQYF. Written as DNA, the CDR3 is TGTGCCAGCAGCTCTGGGAGGGGCGCGGATACGCAGTATTTT.